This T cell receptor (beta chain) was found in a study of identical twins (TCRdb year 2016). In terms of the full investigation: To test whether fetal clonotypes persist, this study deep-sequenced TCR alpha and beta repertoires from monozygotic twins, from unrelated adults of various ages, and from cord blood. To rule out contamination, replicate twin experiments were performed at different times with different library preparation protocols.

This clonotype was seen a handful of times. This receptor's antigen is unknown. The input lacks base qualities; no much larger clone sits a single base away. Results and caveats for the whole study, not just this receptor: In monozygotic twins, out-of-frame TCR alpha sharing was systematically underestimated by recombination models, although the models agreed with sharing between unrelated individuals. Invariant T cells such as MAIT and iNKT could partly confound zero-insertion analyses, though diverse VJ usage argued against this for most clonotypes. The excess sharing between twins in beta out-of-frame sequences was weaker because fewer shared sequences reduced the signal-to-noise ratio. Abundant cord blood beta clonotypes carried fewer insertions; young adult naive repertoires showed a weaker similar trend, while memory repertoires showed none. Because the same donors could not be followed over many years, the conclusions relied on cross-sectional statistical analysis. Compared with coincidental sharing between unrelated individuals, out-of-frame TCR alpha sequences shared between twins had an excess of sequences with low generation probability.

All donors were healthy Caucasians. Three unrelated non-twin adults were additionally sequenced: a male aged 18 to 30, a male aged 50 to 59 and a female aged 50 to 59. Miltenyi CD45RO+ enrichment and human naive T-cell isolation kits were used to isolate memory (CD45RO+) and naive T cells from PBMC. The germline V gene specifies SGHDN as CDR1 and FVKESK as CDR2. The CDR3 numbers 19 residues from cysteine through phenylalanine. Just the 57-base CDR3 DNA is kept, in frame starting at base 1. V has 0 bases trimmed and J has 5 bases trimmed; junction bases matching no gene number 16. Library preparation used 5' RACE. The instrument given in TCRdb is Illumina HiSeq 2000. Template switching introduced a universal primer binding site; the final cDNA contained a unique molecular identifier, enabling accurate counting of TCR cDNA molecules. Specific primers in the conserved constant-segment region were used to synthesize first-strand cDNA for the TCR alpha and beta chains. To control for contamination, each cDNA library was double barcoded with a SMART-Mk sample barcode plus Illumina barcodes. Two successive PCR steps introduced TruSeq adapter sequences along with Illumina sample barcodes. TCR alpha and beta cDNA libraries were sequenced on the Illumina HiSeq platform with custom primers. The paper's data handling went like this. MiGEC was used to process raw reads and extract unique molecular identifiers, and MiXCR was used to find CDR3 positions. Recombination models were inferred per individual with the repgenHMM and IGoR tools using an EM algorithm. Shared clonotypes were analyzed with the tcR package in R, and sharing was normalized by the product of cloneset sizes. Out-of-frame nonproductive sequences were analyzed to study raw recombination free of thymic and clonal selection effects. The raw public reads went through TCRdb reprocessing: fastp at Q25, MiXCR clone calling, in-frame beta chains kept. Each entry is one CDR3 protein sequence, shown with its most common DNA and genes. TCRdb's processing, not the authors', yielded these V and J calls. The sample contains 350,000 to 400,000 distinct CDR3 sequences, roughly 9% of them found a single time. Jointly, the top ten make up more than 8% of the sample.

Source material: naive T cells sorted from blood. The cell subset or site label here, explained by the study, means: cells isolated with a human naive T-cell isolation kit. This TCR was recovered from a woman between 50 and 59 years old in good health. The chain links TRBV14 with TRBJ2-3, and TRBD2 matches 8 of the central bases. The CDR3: CASSQDLLASGRKEDTQYF. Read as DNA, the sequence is TGTGCCAGCAGCCAAGATCTCCTGGCTAGCGGGCGAAAGGAAGATACGCAGTATTTT.